This entry features one T cell receptor beta chain sequence. Its antigen is currently not known. Base qualities are missing; no much larger clone stands one base away. TCRbeta CDR3 regions were amplified from genomic DNA using the immunoSEQ Assay, a bias-controlled multiplex PCR. On the study's bioinformatics: The number of nucleated cells in each sample was estimated from the amplification of reference gene primers within the assay. To quantify the absolute abundance of each unique TCRbeta CDR3 rearrangement, sequence reads were collapsed and filtered. Productive Simpson clonality was computed per sample as the square root of Simpson's diversity index over productive rearrangements. TCRdb re-hosts the immuneACCESS table, in-frame sequences only. Its copies lack some clones; in the studies checked, an unresolved V gene accounts for under half of them, and the cause for the rest is not known. The V and J calls and clone size were taken over from that table, and D and trimming were inferred from the DNA. Across this sample there are tens of thousands of clones, with around four fifths seen only once. About 11% of the sample comes from the top ten.

This sample was taken from a study of blood T cell repertoires in COVID-19 (dated by TCRdb to 2018 to 2021). About the investigation overall: Collaborator samples came from the United States, Italy and Spain and covered acute and convalescent phases of COVID-19. The material from the prospective study consisted of cDNA or gDNA derived from T cells, B-cell-depleted T cells, or PBMCs. Deeply sampled blood TCRbeta repertoires from subjects exposed to, actively infected with, or recovered from COVID-19 were included in the dataset. The repertoires were released in a freely available public database meant as a resource for research on the immune response to SARS-CoV-2. The samples were drawn from two sources: the first 160 participants of the ongoing ImmuneRACE study, and 950 to 1,500 subjects contributed by 6 global collaborators. Sample metadata almost always included a de-identified subject ID, COVID-19 status, age in years and sex. HLA class I and class II types, where available, came from metadata supplied by the sample provider rather than from assay-based typing. Broader findings and caveats from the paper: The amount of clinical and demographic metadata varied by source and participant and was provided uncurated.

Collaborating institutions collected whole blood in K2EDTA tubes following their own protocols. For TCRbeta analysis, collaborator samples were shipped as frozen whole blood, as isolated PBMCs, or as DNA extracted from either sample type. Deletion took 4 bases off V and 8 bases off J, with a span of 8 bases between the germline ends. CDR1 LGHDT and CDR2 YNNKEL are derived from the germline V gene (reference sequence). Including cysteine and phenylalanine, the CDR3 has 12 amino acids. The only DNA kept is the CDR3, 36 bases in frame from the first base. This sequence originates from a man in his 70s with acute or convalescent COVID-19. The rearranged chain carries TRBV3-1 (or the pseudogene TRBV3-2) and TRBJ1-4; possibly the D gene is TRBD1, per 5 matching bases. The sequencing sample was made of peripheral blood. The nucleotide sequence reads as follows: TGTGCCAGCAGCCCTCAGGGCGAAAAACTGTTTTTT. Its coded protein is CASSPQGEKLFF.